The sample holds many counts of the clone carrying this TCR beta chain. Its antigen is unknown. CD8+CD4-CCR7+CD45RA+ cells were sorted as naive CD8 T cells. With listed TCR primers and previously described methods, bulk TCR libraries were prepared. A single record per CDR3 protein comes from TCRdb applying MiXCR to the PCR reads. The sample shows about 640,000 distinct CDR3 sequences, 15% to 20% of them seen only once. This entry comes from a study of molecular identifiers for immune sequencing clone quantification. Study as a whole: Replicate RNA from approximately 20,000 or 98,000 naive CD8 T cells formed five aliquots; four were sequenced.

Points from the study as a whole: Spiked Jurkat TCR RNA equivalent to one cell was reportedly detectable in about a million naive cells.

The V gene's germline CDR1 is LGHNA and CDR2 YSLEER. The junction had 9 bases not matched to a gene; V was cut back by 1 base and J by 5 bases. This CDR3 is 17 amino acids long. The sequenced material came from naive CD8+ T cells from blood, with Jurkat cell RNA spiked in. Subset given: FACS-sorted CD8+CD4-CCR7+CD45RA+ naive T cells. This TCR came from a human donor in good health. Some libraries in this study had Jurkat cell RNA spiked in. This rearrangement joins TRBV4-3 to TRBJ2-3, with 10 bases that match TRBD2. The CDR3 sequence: CASSQASGGPVVDTQYF. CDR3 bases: TGCGCCAGCAGCCAAGCTAGCGGGGGCCCGGTGGTAGATACGCAGTATTTT.